A selection of T cell receptor beta chains follows, all from one sample in a study of T cells in Graves' hyperthyroidism and ophthalmopathy. TCRdb reprocessed the multiplex PCR reads via MiXCR and lists one record per CDR3 protein. The table has hundreds of thousands of distinct CDR3 sequences, about 16% seen once. The sequenced sample consisted of blood. Receptors originate from a woman in her 30s with Graves' hyperthyroidism. Both conserved end residues are trimmed from each CDR3.

j_gene: TRBJ2-5; v_gene: TRBV28; CDR3aa: ASSLSGKQETQY
j_gene: TRBJ2-1; v_gene: TRBV5-1; CDR3aa: ASSISRQLGSYNEQF
j_gene: TRBJ1-1; v_gene: TRBV28; CDR3aa: ASSFRGMRNTEAF
j_gene: TRBJ2-5; v_gene: TRBV9; CDR3aa: ASSVTYRFDRETQY
j_gene: TRBJ2-1; v_gene: TRBV24-1; CDR3aa: ATSGLAGTGNYNEQF
j_gene: TRBJ2-4; v_gene: TRBV6-1; CDR3aa: ASSERLSGLAKNIQY
j_gene: TRBJ2-2; v_gene: TRBV9; CDR3aa: ASSVGASGSGELF
j_gene: TRBJ2-1; v_gene: TRBV19; CDR3aa: ASSIGDLAANEQF
j_gene: TRBJ2-1; v_gene: TRBV2; CDR3aa: ASTGLEQF
j_gene: TRBJ1-1; v_gene: TRBV28; CDR3aa: ASSGALRENTEAF
j_gene: TRBJ2-5; v_gene: TRBV29-1; CDR3aa: SVGLGTADLYQETQY
j_gene: TRBJ1-5; v_gene: TRBV12-3/TRBV12-4; CDR3aa: ASSFWASSNQPQH
j_gene: TRBJ2-4; v_gene: TRBV18; CDR3aa: ASSPRSAKNIQY
j_gene: TRBJ2-2; v_gene: TRBV11-2; CDR3aa: ASSLVYLGTGELF
j_gene: TRBJ2-7; v_gene: TRBV19; CDR3aa: ASSPPAGTPAYEQY
j_gene: TRBJ2-1; v_gene: TRBV4-1; CDR3aa: ASSQSPPGGAYNEQF
j_gene: TRBJ2-3; v_gene: TRBV19; CDR3aa: ASNKPASQGDTQY
j_gene: TRBJ2-7; v_gene: TRBV7-9; CDR3aa: ASSPGDRRYEQY
j_gene: TRBJ2-1; v_gene: TRBV28; CDR3aa: ASSFTSGIYNEQF
j_gene: TRBJ1-2; v_gene: TRBV13; CDR3aa: ASSSRGGPYYGYT
j_gene: TRBJ2-1; v_gene: TRBV6-2/TRBV6-3; CDR3aa: ASNLGGGEQF
j_gene: TRBJ2-1; v_gene: TRBV5-1; CDR3aa: ASSLAGHQAGGMSYNEQF
j_gene: TRBJ2-5; v_gene: TRBV6-1; CDR3aa: ASSELGRGQETQY
j_gene: TRBJ1-1; v_gene: TRBV14; CDR3aa: ASSQGLLTEAF
j_gene: TRBJ1-3; v_gene: TRBV12-3/TRBV12-4; CDR3aa: ASSAVIGNTIY
j_gene: TRBJ2-1; v_gene: TRBV9; CDR3aa: ASSPSQHNEQF
j_gene: TRBJ2-3; v_gene: TRBV7-8; CDR3aa: ASSVRTGDPTDTQY
j_gene: TRBJ1-6; v_gene: TRBV11-3; CDR3aa: ASSLRIPDSPLH
j_gene: TRBJ1-5; v_gene: TRBV5-1; CDR3aa: ASRGTENSNQPQH
j_gene: TRBJ2-2; v_gene: TRBV12-3/TRBV12-4; CDR3aa: ASSILAGVTGELF
j_gene: TRBJ2-2; v_gene: TRBV7-9; CDR3aa: ASSLMSSGELF
j_gene: TRBJ1-4; v_gene: TRBV28; CDR3aa: ASSSGRRGRHEKLF
j_gene: TRBJ2-7; v_gene: TRBV6-5; CDR3aa: ASSYSTSGVYEQY
j_gene: TRBJ2-6; v_gene: TRBV27; CDR3aa: ASSAPGTVGANVLT
j_gene: TRBJ1-5; v_gene: TRBV15; CDR3aa: ATGDVDGGQPQH